One and the same sample provided the 27 T cell receptor beta chains below, sequenced in a study of T-cell memory formation after mild COVID-19. MiXCR, applied by TCRdb to the 5' RACE reads, yields one record per CDR3 protein. This table has around 300,000 distinct CDR3 sequences, over 15% appearing once. Sequencing used PBMCs or a T cell subset sorted from them (not recorded which). These receptors all stem from a young man who had mild COVID-19 (a few samples of this study predate the infection). Cell type and time point are not known.

The V call is TRBV15, the J call TRBJ2-3; D may be TRBD1 or TRBD2 (5 bases each). Germline loops: CDR1 LNHNV, CDR2 YYDKDF (reference sequence). This CDR3 region has 14 residues. Trimming cost V 0 bases and J 1 base, with 5 bases left between them. CDR3 residues: CATSREGGTDTQYF. CDR3 coding DNA: TGTGCCACCAGCAGAGAGGGGGGCACAGATACGCAGTATTTT.

This clonotype was seen a handful of times. The V and J genes are TRBV20-1 and TRBJ2-4; no clear D gene. With 7 bases removed from V and 6 bases from J, the gap between germline ends came to 25 bases. The CDR3 is 16 residues long. From germline, CDR1 is DFQATT and CDR2 SNEGSKA (reference sequence). CDR3 nucleotide sequence: TGCAGTGGCAGTCCCACCGGACCGGTCAGACTAAACATTCAGTACTTC. Protein sequence: CSGSPTGPVRLNIQYF.

This clonotype was observed a few times. The J gene is TRBJ2-7, the V gene TRBV5-4; TRBD1 is a possible D gene (6 bases). This CDR3 has 13 amino acids. CDR1 is SGHNT, CDR2 YYREEE, per germline (reference sequence). V shed 2 bases and J shed 4 bases, with 10 bases lying between them. This CDR3 is CASSFRGDYEQYF. CDR3 nucleotide sequence: TGTGCCAGCAGCTTCAGGGGCGATTACGAGCAGTACTTC.

A few counts support this clonotype. The chain is built from TRBV4-1 and TRBJ2-1; 8 nucleotides match TRBD2. CDR1 and CDR2 (germline): MGHRA, YSYEKL. This CDR3 is built from 16 residues. The V gene end was trimmed by 0 bases and the J gene end by 4 bases; junction bases not matched to a gene: 5. The CDR3 is CASSQDNPSGYNEQFF. In DNA, the CDR3 is TGCGCCAGCAGCCAAGATAACCCTAGCGGGTACAATGAGCAGTTCTTC.

There are a few counts of this clonotype. CDR3 nucleotides: TGTGCCAGCAGCTTAGGGGTGAGCGGTTGGACAGATACGCAGTATTTT. This encodes CASSLGVSGWTDTQYF. The chain couples TRBV11-2 to TRBJ2-3, with a tentative D call TRBD2 (5 bases). Germline assignment: CDR1 SGHAT and CDR2 FQNNGV. Trimming pared 1 base from V and 3 bases from J, leaving 14 bases between. The CDR3 length is 16 residues.

V is TRBV18 and J is TRBJ2-7; perhaps D is TRBD1 or TRBD2 (5 bases each). Deletions cut 4 bases from V and 2 bases from J, with 9 bases between. The CDR3 length is 13 residues. Germline CDR1 is KGHSH and CDR2 is LQKENI. CDR3 residues: CASSRDLAYEQYV. DNA for the CDR3: TGTGCCAGCTCACGGGACCTAGCCTACGAGCAGTACGTC.

A few counts support this clonotype. The chain links TRBV6-2 or TRBV6-3 to TRBJ2-5; TRBD2 matches 7 bases. With V trimmed by 6 bases and J by 0 bases, 4 bases remained unmatched. Looked up from germline, CDR1 is MNHEY and CDR2 is SVGEGT. This CDR3 has 14 amino acids. The CDR3 DNA reads TGTGCCAGCAGCCCGGGACTAAACCAAGAGACCCAGTACTTC. It is translated as CASSPGLNQETQYF.

This clonotype was recorded a few times. This sequence joins TRBV4-1 and TRBJ2-7; D remains ambiguous. The CDR3 is 14 amino acids. Germline CDR1 and CDR2: MGHRA and YSYEKL. V lost 5 bases, J lost 0 bases, and 11 bases lay in between. The CDR3 protein is CASSFRLSSYEQYV. The CDR3 DNA reads as TGCGCCAGCAGCTTTCGGCTTAGCTCCTACGAGCAGTACGTC.

This clonotype came up a few times. The V and J genes are TRBV6-6 and TRBJ2-2, with a tentative D call TRBD1 (6 bases). Trimming pared 4 bases from V and 3 bases from J, leaving 12 bases between. The CDR3 spans 15 residues. CDR1 MNHNY and CDR2 SVGAGI come from the germline V gene (reference sequence). This chain's CDR3 is CASSFKYRDTGELFF. The CDR3 region has the DNA TGTGCCAGCAGTTTCAAATACAGGGACACCGGGGAGCTGTTTTTT.

The chain employs TRBV27 and TRBJ2-5, with D perhaps matching TRBD2 (6 bases). Trimming took 2 bases from V and 1 from J, leaving 14 bases between them. Per the germline V gene, CDR1 is MNHEY and CDR2 is SMNVEV (reference sequence). This CDR3 has 16 residues. CDR3 nucleotide sequence: TGTGCCAGCAGTTTAGGGCTGCGGGGTATCCAAGAGACCCAGTACTTC. It specifies CASSLGLRGIQETQYF.

This clonotype has a handful of counts. The rearrangement uses TRBV20-1 and TRBJ2-5; D is uncertain. The CDR3 spans 12 residues. Germline-derived CDR1 and CDR2 are DFQATT and SNEGSKA (reference sequence). V gave up 4 bases and J gave up 0 bases, with 6 bases separating them. CDR3 amino acids: CSANEDQETQYF. CDR3 coding DNA: TGCAGTGCTAACGAAGACCAAGAGACCCAGTACTTC.

This chain uses TRBV7-9 with TRBJ2-3; the D gene could be TRBD1 or TRBD2 (5 bases each). Trimming took 1 base from V and 14 from J, leaving 16 bases between them. Germline CDR1 reads SEHNR; CDR2 reads FQNEAQ (reference sequence). The CDR3 totals 13 residues. The CDR3 DNA is TGTGCCAGCAGCTTAGATGCTCTATGGGGACGGTATTTT. It specifies CASSLDALWGRYF.

V and J are TRBV7-2 and TRBJ2-3; 10 bases are shared with TRBD1. The CDR3 runs to 17 residues. V was pared by 6 bases and J by 5 bases, with 14 bases of the junction left unmatched. Germline assignment: CDR1 SGHTA and CDR2 FQGNSA. The CDR3 nucleotides are TGTGCCAGCAGTGCTGGGGGACAGGGGCCGAGCCGAGATACGCAGTATTTT. Protein sequence: CASSAGGQGPSRDTQYF.

V usage is TRBV20-1 and J usage is TRBJ1-5, with 7 bases aligning to TRBD1. CDR3 size: 13 residues. Germline V gene lookup returns CDR1 DFQATT and CDR2 SNEGSKA (reference sequence). V dropped 3 bases and J dropped 5; count of bases not matched to a gene: 4. In nucleotides, the CDR3 is TGCAGTGCTAGTCGGGGGACAGATCAGCCCCAGCATTTT. It specifies CSASRGTDQPQHF.

The chain links TRBV6-5 to TRBJ2-5; no reliable D call. Germline CDR1 MNHEY, CDR2 SVGAGI. This CDR3 has 13 amino acids. Trimming removed 0 bases from V and 1 base from J, with 3 bases in between. CDR3: CASSYSFQETQYF. CDR3 DNA sequence: TGTGCCAGCAGTTACTCCTTCCAAGAGACCCAGTACTTC.

This rearrangement joins TRBV2 to TRBJ1-4; 7 bases match TRBD1. This CDR3 has 14 residues. The ends lost 7 bases at V and 1 base at J; junction bases unmatched: 3. The germline CDR1 and CDR2 sequences are SNHLY and FYNNEI. CDR3 in amino acids: CASKGAGTNEKLFF. The DNA for the CDR3 is TGTGCCAGCAAGGGGGCGGGAACTAATGAAAAACTGTTTTTT. Full variable domain (remainder filled in from reference TRBV2 and TRBJ1-4): EPEVTQTPSHQVTQMGQEVILRCVPISNHLYFYWYRQILGQKVEFLVSFYNNEISEKSEIFDDQFSVERPDGSNFTLKIRSTKLEDSAMYFCASKGAGTNEKLFFGSGTQLSVL.

The gene calls are TRBV7-2 and TRBJ2-7; D may be TRBD2 (5 bases). Germline-derived CDR1 and CDR2 are SGHTA and FQGNSA. V was clipped by 4 bases and J by 4 bases, with 11 bases between them. This CDR3 is built from 13 residues. In nucleotides, the CDR3 is TGTGCCAGCAGCTCCACCTGGGAGTACGAGCAGTACTTC. It specifies CASSSTWEYEQYF. Looking up the rest from reference TRBV7-2 and TRBJ2-7 gives the full variable domain: GAGVSQSPSNKVTEKGKDVELRCDPISGHTALYWYRQSLGQGLEFLIYFQGNSAPDKSGLPSDRFSAERTGGSVSTLTIQRTQQEDSAVYLCASSSTWEYEQYFGPGTRLTVT.

This clonotype came up a few times. V gene TRBV25-1 combines with J gene TRBJ1-6; no firm D call. V was cut by 8 bases and J by 3 bases, with 11 bases left in between. This CDR3 has 14 amino acids. Germline V gene lookup returns CDR1 MGHDK and CDR2 SYGVNS. The CDR3 reads CASFQDYYNSPLHF. CDR3 bases: TGTGCCAGCTTCCAAGATTACTATAATTCACCCCTCCACTTT. Full variable domain (rest looked up from reference TRBV25-1 and TRBJ1-6): EADIYQTPRYLVIGTGKKITLECSQTMGHDKMYWYQQDPGMELHLIHYSYGVNSTEKGDLSSESTVSRIRTEHFPLTLESARPSHTSQYLCASFQDYYNSPLHFGNGTRLTVT.

The table lists this clonotype with many counts. The rearrangement joins TRBV9 to TRBJ2-3; 11 nucleotides line up with TRBD2. V lost 4 bases to trimming and J lost 2 bases; unmatched junction nucleotides: 3. Germline loops: CDR1 SGDLS, CDR2 YYNGEE. The CDR3 has 15 amino acids. Here the CDR3 reads CASSFSGGATDTQYF. Here the CDR3 DNA reads TGTGCCAGCAGCTTTAGCGGGGGGGCCACAGATACGCAGTATTTT.

This clonotype was seen more than once but under ten times. This chain uses TRBV29-1 with TRBJ1-2; maybe TRBD1 (5 bases). Germline lookup yields CDR1 SQVTM and CDR2 ANQGSEA. The CDR3 length is 15 residues. V gave up 0 bases and J gave up 4 bases, with 15 bases separating them. Written as DNA, the CDR3 is TGCAGCGTTGAAGATCCGGTAGGGGCTGGCTATGGCTACACCTTC. Amino acid sequence: CSVEDPVGAGYGYTF.

The chain recombines TRBV7-2 with TRBJ2-3; 8 bases match TRBD2. V was clipped by 5 bases and J by 9 bases; unmatched bases: 4. The CDR3 covers 12 residues. In germline, CDR1 is SGHTA, CDR2 FQGNSA. The CDR3 sequence: CASSRRLATQYF. DNA of the CDR3: TGTGCCAGCAGCCGGAGACTAGCGACGCAGTATTTT.

The chain employs TRBV6-2 or TRBV6-3 and TRBJ2-7; D is perhaps TRBD1 (5 bases). V gave up 5 bases and J gave up 4 bases, with 18 bases separating them. Germline V gives CDR1 MNHEY, CDR2 SVGEGT. This CDR3 is 15 amino acids long. CDR3 in amino acids: CASSLLARGRYEQYV. CDR3 sequence (DNA): TGTGCCAGCAGTCTACTCGCAAGGGGCAGGTACGAGCAGTACGTC.

This clonotype came up a few times. The chain is built from TRBV6-5 and TRBJ2-7, with 13 bases aligning to TRBD2. V was pared by 4 bases and J by 6 bases, with 3 bases of the junction left unmatched. CDR3 length: 14 residues. CDR1 is MNHEY and CDR2 is SVGAGI in the germline V gene. The CDR3 DNA follows: TGTGCCAGCAGTTCTACTAGCGGGGGGGTCGAGCAGTACTTC. This gives the protein CASSSTSGGVEQYF.

This clonotype was observed a few times. This rearrangement joins TRBV12-3 or TRBV12-4 to TRBJ2-1, with D maybe TRBD2 (6 bases). Trimming pared 6 bases from V and 4 bases from J, leaving 13 bases between. The CDR3 totals 14 residues. The CDR3 nucleotides are TGTGCCAGCAGGACTAGTTCCCCGTACAATGAGCAGTTCTTC. Protein: CASRTSSPYNEQFF.

As DNA, the CDR3 is TGTGCCACCGGTTTACCTCAACAGGGAGTGGTAGCTTTCTTT. Translation: CATGLPQQGVVAFF. The chain has TRBV10-3 and TRBJ1-1; perhaps TRBD1 as D (6 bases). CDR1 and CDR2 (germline): ENHRY, SYGVKD. Trimming pared 10 bases from V and 10 bases from J, leaving 25 bases between. The length of the CDR3 is 14 residues.

This clonotype appeared a few times. This chain links TRBV11-1 with TRBJ2-3, with TRBD1 matching 10 bases. Germline CDR1 reads SGHAT; CDR2 reads FQDESV (reference sequence). J gave up 4 bases and V 3 bases, and 4 bases lay outside the gene matches. The CDR3 loop spans 15 amino acids. CDR3 protein: CASSLGDRGSDTQYF. The CDR3 nucleotides are TGTGCCAGCAGCTTGGGGGACAGGGGTTCAGATACGCAGTATTTT.

This clonotype was observed many times. The chain employs TRBV6-5 and TRBJ1-2; D gene unclear. V was clipped by 6 bases and J by 4 bases, with 12 bases between them. CDR1 is MNHEY and CDR2 is SVGAGI in the germline V gene. This CDR3 has 13 amino acids. The CDR3 nucleotides read TGTGCCAGCAGCCAGACCGGCGGCTATGGCTACACCTTC. Protein sequence: CASSQTGGYGYTF.